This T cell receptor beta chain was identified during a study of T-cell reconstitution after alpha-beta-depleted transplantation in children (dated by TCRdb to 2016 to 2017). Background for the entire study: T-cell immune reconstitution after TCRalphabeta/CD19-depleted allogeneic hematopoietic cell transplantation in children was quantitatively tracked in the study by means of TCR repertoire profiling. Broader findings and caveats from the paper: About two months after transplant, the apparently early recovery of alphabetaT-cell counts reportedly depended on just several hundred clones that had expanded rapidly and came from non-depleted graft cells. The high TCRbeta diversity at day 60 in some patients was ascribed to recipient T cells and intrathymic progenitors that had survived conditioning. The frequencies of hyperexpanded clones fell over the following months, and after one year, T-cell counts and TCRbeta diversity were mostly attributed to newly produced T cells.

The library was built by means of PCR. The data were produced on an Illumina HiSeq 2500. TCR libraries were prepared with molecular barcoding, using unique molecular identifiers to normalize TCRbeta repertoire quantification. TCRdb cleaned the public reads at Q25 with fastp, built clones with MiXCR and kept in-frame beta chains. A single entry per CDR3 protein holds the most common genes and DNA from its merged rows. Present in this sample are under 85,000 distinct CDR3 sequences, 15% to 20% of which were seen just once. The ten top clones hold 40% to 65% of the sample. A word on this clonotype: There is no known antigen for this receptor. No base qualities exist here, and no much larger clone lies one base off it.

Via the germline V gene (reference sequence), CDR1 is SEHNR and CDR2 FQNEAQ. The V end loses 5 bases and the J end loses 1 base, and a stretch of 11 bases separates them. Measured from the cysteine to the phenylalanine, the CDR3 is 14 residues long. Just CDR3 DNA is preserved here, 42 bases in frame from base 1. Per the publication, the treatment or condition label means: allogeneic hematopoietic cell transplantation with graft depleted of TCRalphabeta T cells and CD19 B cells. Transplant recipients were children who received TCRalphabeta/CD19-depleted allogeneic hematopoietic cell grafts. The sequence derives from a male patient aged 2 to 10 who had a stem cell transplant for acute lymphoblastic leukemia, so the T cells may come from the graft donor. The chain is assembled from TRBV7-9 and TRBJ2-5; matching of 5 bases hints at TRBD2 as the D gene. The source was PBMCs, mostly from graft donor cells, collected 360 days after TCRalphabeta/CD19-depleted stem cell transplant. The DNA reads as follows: TGTGCCAGCAGCGCAGGAGGAACCCAAGAGACCCAGTACTTC. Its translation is CASSAGGTQETQYF.